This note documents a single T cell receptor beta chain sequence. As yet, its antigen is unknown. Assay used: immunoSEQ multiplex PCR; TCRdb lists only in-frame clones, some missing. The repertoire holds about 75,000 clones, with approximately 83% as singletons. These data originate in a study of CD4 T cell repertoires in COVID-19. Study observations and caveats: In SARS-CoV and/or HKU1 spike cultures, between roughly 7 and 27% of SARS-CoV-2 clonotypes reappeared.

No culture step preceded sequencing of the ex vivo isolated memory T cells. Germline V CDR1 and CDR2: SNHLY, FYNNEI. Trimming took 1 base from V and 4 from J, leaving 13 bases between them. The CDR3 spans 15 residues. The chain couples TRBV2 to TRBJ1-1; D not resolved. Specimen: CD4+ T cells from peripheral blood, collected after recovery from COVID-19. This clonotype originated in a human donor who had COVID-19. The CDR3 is CASSEGFRRSTEAFF. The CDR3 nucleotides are TGTGCCAGCAGTGAAGGGTTCCGCCGGTCCACTGAAGCTTTCTTT.